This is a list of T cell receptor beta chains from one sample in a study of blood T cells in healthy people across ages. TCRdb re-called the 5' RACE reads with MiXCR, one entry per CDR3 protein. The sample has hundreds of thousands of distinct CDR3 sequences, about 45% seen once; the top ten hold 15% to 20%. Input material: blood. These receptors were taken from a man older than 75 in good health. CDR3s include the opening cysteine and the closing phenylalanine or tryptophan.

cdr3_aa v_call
CASSQEGTYTQYF TRBV4-1
CASSLRTRTDTQYF TRBV12-3/TRBV12-4
CAWSVGGAYEQYF TRBV30
CASGPWTSIDEQFF TRBV5-1
CATQTSGGPDTQYF TRBV5-1
CASSLGRSPMEQYF TRBV7-2
CSAAPSGTPDTQYF TRBV20-1
CASSLLNGQALGSSYGYTF TRBV7-6
CSAGGGFEDTQYF TRBV29-1
CASSHRTSGETQYF TRBV7-2
CASSPGEPLTYTGELFF TRBV7-2
CASSYIGTGALTDTQYF TRBV7-9
CATSRDKNSPLHF TRBV15
CATTGTHNSPLHF TRBV2
CASTPGTGRSPLHF TRBV19
CASSSPPGQGATNEKLFF TRBV5-1
CSARRGGADTQYF TRBV20-1